The 5 T cell receptor beta chains below all came from one sample that was sequenced in a study (dated by TCRdb to 2013 to 2016). The library was generated by 5' RACE. TCRdb lists the instrument as Illumina MiSeq. The public sequencing data were trimmed at Q25 with fastp and processed into clonotypes with MiXCR by TCRdb, which kept only in-frame beta chains. A single entry per CDR3 protein holds the most common genes and DNA from its merged rows. For this sample the table gives 30,000 to 40,000 distinct CDR3 sequences, of which roughly 26% were detected only once. The biggest ten clones account for around 3.5% of the sample. The specimen was naive CD4+ T cells sorted from a lymph node. The cell subset or site label, read with the paper, signifies: naive CD4+ T cells, CD4+CD45RA+CD25-. These receptors were collected from a female donor with breast cancer.

This chain links TRBV20-1 with TRBJ2-1, with D maybe TRBD1 (5 bases). V shed 4 bases and J shed 0 bases, with 7 bases lying between them. Germline assignment: CDR1 DFQATT and CDR2 SNEGSKA (reference sequence). The CDR3 spans 13 residues. CDR3: CSAKGNSYNEQFF. In DNA form, the CDR3 reads TGCAGTGCTAAGGGGAACTCCTACAATGAGCAGTTCTTC.

The sample holds a few counts of this clonotype. The chain has TRBV2 and TRBJ2-1, with a weak D call TRBD1 (5 bases). The CDR3 covers 14 residues. Per the germline V gene, CDR1 is SNHLY and CDR2 is FYNNEI. The V end lost 3 bases, the J end lost 7 bases, and 13 bases lay between the germline ends. The CDR3, as DNA: TGTGCCAGCAGTGAGGGCAGGGTAGGGAATGAGCAGTTCTTC. Protein product: CASSEGRVGNEQFF.

V usage is TRBV4-1 and J usage is TRBJ2-5; D gene ambiguous. The V end lost 0 bases, the J end lost 5 bases, and 13 bases lay between the germline ends. The CDR3 spans 15 residues. Germline CDR1 and CDR2: MGHRA and YSYEKL. CDR3 in amino acids: CASSQEISQAETQYF. In nucleotides, the CDR3 is TGCGCCAGCAGCCAAGAGATCTCCCAAGCGGAGACCCAGTACTTC.

This clonotype appeared a few times. The CDR3 is CASSQDFSSSYNEQFF. The CDR3, as DNA: TGTGCCAGCAGCCAAGATTTTAGCAGCTCCTACAATGAGCAGTTCTTC. J is TRBJ2-1 and V is TRBV4-2; D is unclear. Trimming left V 0 bases short and J 0 bases short, with 9 bases between. Germline values: CDR1 LGHNA, CDR2 YNFKEQ. CDR3 length equals 16 residues.

J is TRBJ2-5 and V is TRBV7-9; 10 bases match TRBD1. This CDR3 has 16 residues. Germline values: CDR1 SEHNR, CDR2 FQNEAQ (reference sequence). V was pared by 5 bases and J by 5 bases, with 11 bases of the junction left unmatched. The DNA of the CDR3 is TGTGCCAGCAGCCCCCTCGGGACAGGGGCGCGGGAGACCCAGTACTTC. Translating it yields CASSPLGTGARETQYF.